This T cell receptor (beta chain) came from a study of blood T cell repertoires in COVID-19. Overall study context: T cells, B-cell-depleted T cells, or PBMCs provided the cDNA or gDNA that served as material.

Authors' analysis steps: Estimates of nucleated cell counts were drawn from the amplification of reference gene primers. Sequencing used immunoSEQ multiplex PCR; TCRdb keeps in-frame clones, though not all of them. V and J calls and clone size are those listed in that table; D and trimming were worked out from the DNA. The sample has 200,000 to 250,000 clones, around 85% seen once. The Seattle site enrolled patients during active infection and followed them longitudinally. Germline assignment: CDR1 SGHNT and CDR2 YENEEA. J lost 5 bases, V lost 3 bases, and 6 bases had no gene match. CDR3 length: 14 residues.

This chain links TRBV11-3 with TRBJ2-7, with TRBD1 matching 8 bases. Material for sequencing was peripheral blood. This receptor was taken from a woman in her sixties or seventies with COVID-19, enrolled during active disease. The CDR3 coding sequence is TGTGCCAGCAGCTTGGACAGGGATTTGCACGAGCAGTACTTC. This codes for CASSLDRDLHEQYF.